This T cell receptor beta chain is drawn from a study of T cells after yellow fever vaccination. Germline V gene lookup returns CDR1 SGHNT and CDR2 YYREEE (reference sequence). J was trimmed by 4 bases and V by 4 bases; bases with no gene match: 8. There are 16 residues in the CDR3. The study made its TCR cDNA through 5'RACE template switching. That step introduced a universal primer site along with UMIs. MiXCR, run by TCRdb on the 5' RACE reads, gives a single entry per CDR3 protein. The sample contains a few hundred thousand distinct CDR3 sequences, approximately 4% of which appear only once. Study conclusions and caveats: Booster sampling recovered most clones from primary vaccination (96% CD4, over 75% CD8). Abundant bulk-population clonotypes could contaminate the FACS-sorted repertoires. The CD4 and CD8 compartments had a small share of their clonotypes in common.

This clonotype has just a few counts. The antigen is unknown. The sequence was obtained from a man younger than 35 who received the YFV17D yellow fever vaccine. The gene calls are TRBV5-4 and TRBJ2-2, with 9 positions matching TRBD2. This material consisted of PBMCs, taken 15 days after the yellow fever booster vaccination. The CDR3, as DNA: TGTGCCAGCAGCGCAGGGGGACTAGCCTCCACCGGGGAGCTGTTTTTT. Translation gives CASSAGGLASTGELFF.